This T cell receptor beta chain derives from a study of blood T cell repertoires in COVID-19. Turning to the study itself: Whether acute or convalescent, the COVID-19 samples came from the United States, Italy and Spain.

The V end was cut by 3 bases, the J end by 5 bases, with 8 bases between. Germline CDR1 is MNHEY and CDR2 is SMNVEV (reference sequence). There are 13 residues in the CDR3. The Seattle patients joined while their infection was active and were tracked longitudinally afterward. Study processing details: Estimated nucleated cell counts came from reference gene primer amplification. The assay was immunoSEQ multiplex PCR, and TCRdb's table has in-frame clones only and misses some. Clone size and the V and J calls come from that table; the DNA yielded D and trimming. The sample consists of some 170,000 clones, 65% to 85% of them appearing once.

The chain carries TRBV27 and TRBJ2-1; D may be TRBD1 (5 bases). This sequence originates from a woman in her thirties or forties with COVID-19, enrolled during active disease. Sequenced material: peripheral blood. CDR3 region: CASSLLGDNEQFF. CDR3 in DNA: TGTGCCAGCAGTTTGTTAGGGGACAATGAGCAGTTCTTC.